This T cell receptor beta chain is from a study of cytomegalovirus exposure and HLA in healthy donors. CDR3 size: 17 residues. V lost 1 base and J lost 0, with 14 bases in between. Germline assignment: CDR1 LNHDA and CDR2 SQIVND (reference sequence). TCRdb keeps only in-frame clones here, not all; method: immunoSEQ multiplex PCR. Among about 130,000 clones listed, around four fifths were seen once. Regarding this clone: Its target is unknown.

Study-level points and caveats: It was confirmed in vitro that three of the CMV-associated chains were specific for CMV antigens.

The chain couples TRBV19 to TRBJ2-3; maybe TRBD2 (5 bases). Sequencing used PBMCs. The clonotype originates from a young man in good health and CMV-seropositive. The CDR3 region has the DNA TGTGCCAGTAGTATAGCCAGGCTAGCCCACAGCACAGATACGCAGTATTTT. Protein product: CASSIARLAHSTDTQYF.